The 4 T cell receptor beta chains presented below share a single source sample, sequenced in a study of shared clonotypes between healthy human individuals. Profiled with immunoSEQ multiplex PCR; TCRdb holds only in-frame clones, not every one. The repertoire consists of about 530,000 clones, with 96% occurring once and the leading ten covering approximately 0.06%. Sequencing was performed on naive CD4+ T cells sorted from blood. Subset: CD45RA+ positively selected. The source of these receptors is a woman in her thirties in good health.

The V call is TRBV28, the J call TRBJ2-7; 7 bases are shared with TRBD2. Trimming removed 4 bases from V and 4 bases from J; junction bases left unmatched: 10. CDR1 and CDR2 from the germline V gene are MDHEN and SYDVKM. The CDR3 consists of 15 residues. CDR3 sequence: CASSSPAGSSYEQYF. The CDR3 region has the DNA TGTGCCAGCAGTTCGCCAGCGGGGTCAAGTTACGAGCAGTACTTC.

This clone occurred once. V gene TRBV7-2 combines with J gene TRBJ2-5; D is uncertain. CDR3 length: 14 residues. V lost 1 base and J lost 0, with 6 bases in between. The germline gives CDR1 SGHTA, CDR2 FQGNSA. The CDR3 DNA follows: TGTGCCAGCAGCTTAGTTTGGGACCAAGAGACCCAGTACTTC. It encodes CASSLVWDQETQYF.

The V call is TRBV28, the J call TRBJ2-3, with D possibly TRBD2 on 6 matching bases. Deletions cut 6 bases from V and 6 bases from J, with 13 bases between. The V gene's germline CDR1 is MDHEN and CDR2 SYDVKM. The CDR3 has 13 amino acids. The CDR3 sequence: CASRTDGGDTQYF. The CDR3 DNA reads TGTGCCAGCAGGACCGACGGAGGGGATACGCAGTATTTT.

The chain couples TRBV18 to TRBJ1-5; 7 nucleotides match TRBD1. V shed 4 bases and J 0 bases; nucleotides not matched to a gene: 12. Germline-derived CDR1 and CDR2 are KGHSH and LQKENI. This CDR3 is 18 amino acids long. CDR3: CASSRKTGSGISNQPQHF. The CDR3 DNA reads TGTGCCAGCTCACGAAAGACAGGGTCGGGGATTAGCAATCAGCCCCAGCATTTT.